The T cell receptor beta chain described here comes from a study of shared clonotypes between healthy human individuals. Overall study: Ranging from 18 to 49 in age, donors were two women and a few men. CD4 naive cells filled three plates per donor, CD4 memory three, CD8 naive two and CD8 memory one. Study-wide results and caveats: The study's rarefaction showed incomplete sorted-subset sequencing despite large depth.

Trimming cost V 1 base and J 6 bases, with 15 bases left between them. From germline, CDR1 is SGHTA and CDR2 FQGNSA. This CDR3 is built from 16 residues. Concerning this clone: Its target is not known.

TCRdb keeps only in-frame clones here, not all; method: immunoSEQ multiplex PCR. This sample has millions of clones, with roughly 95% found just once. The receptor was isolated from a man aged 18 to 29 in good health. The sample consisted of naive CD4+ T cells sorted from blood. Subset in this sample: CD45RA+ positively selected. The chain employs TRBV7-2 and TRBJ2-2; TRBD2 might be the D (7 bases). The CDR3 here is CASSLDGGRSAGELFF. The CDR3 bases are TGTGCCAGCAGCTTAGACGGGGGGCGATCTGCCGGGGAGCTGTTTTTT. Full variable domain (remainder filled in from reference TRBV7-2 and TRBJ2-2): GAGVSQSPSNKVTEKGKDVELRCDPISGHTALYWYRQSLGQGLEFLIYFQGNSAPDKSGLPSDRFSAERTGGSVSTLTIQRTQQEDSAVYLCASSLDGGRSAGELFFGEGSRLTVL.